The T cell receptor (beta chain) under discussion was sequenced for a study of chemoradiotherapy in HPV16-positive cancers. Looking at the study overall: Functional T-cell assays on a couple of HPV16-positive patients' cells defined candidate HPV-specific clones and common TCR motifs. Whole-study results and caveats: HPV-specific T cells were functionally defined from only a couple of HPV16-positive patients. Candidate HPV-specific clones and E7-related TCR motifs grew in tumor during treatment.

Repeated repertoire sampling spanned the course of chemoradiotherapy. The repertoire was sequenced with immunoSEQ multiplex PCR; TCRdb's copy has only in-frame clones and lacks some. The table includes approximately 19,000 clones, about 87% detected once. The CDR3 spans 15 residues. Trimming removed 4 bases at V and 0 bases at J, with 13 bases between. The V gene's germline CDR1 is SGHTA and CDR2 FQGNSA. As concerns this clone: Its specificity is not known.

Sequenced here: blood, sampled from a patient who underwent chemoradiotherapy. The chain links TRBV7-2 to TRBJ2-7, with D tentatively TRBD1 (5 bases). The receptor comes from a human donor with HPV-associated anogenital cancer. CDR3 bases: TGTGCCAGCAGCTCCGACAGAGTAAGCTCCTACGAGCAGTACTTC. Amino acids: CASSSDRVSSYEQYF.